A selection of T cell receptor beta chains follows, all from one sample in a study of a mutant IDH1 vaccine in newly diagnosed glioma. Antigens for these TCRs are unknown. Assay used: immunoSEQ multiplex PCR; TCRdb lists only in-frame clones, some missing. The data contain approximately 82,000 clones, roughly 85% of them seen just once; the ten biggest clones take up 2% to 2.5%. Sequenced material: PBMCs, taken from a glioma patient whose treatment included an IDH1 peptide vaccine. Receptors were obtained from a man younger than 45 with glioma. Some clones in this sample may be carry-over from other donors' samples. Both conserved end residues are part of each CDR3. Fields, in order: clone size, V gene, CDR3 length, J gene, D gene, CDR3 protein, CDR3 DNA. D genes are given only for firm matches. A clone size is listed for some rows: how often the clone was seen (once, few, many), or a class if it is expanded.

>-|TRBV28|13|TRBJ1-2|-
CASSWGANYGYTF
TGTGCCAGCAGTTGGGGGGCTAACTATGGCTACACCTTC
>-|TRBV4-3|14|TRBJ2-2|-
CASSQDRGAGELFF
TGCGCCAGCAGCCAAGATCGAGGGGCCGGGGAGCTGTTTTTT
>-|TRBV6-4|16|TRBJ2-6|-
CASSDSSGTGANVLTF
TGTGCCAGCAGTGACTCATCTGGGACCGGGGCCAACGTCCTGACTTTC
>-|TRBV6-5|13|TRBJ2-5|-
CASSEGRRGTQYF
TGTGCCAGCAGTGAGGGCCGTCGAGGGACCCAGTACTTC
>-|TRBV2|16|TRBJ1-3|-
CASSDPQAGALNTIYF
TGTGCCAGCAGTGATCCCCAGGCGGGAGCTTTGAACACCATATATTTT
>-|TRBV9|16|TRBJ1-4|-
CASSHNTAGTNEKLFF
TGTGCCAGCAGCCACAATACTGCGGGGACTAATGAAAAACTGTTTTTT
>-|TRBV7-9|15|TRBJ1-5|TRBD1
CASSLGGQGGQPQHF
TGTGCCAGCAGCTTAGGGGGACAGGGAGGACAGCCCCAGCATTTT
>-|TRBV30|12|TRBJ2-3|-
CAWRSGTDTQYF
TGTGCCTGGAGGAGCGGCACAGATACGCAGTATTTT
>-|TRBV15|13|TRBJ1-1|-
CATSRVRNTEAFF
TGTGCCACCAGCAGGGTCCGTAACACTGAAGCTTTCTTT
>-|TRBV5-1|17|TRBJ2-7|TRBD2
CASSLRAGGPTGYEQYF
TGCGCCAGCAGCCTGCGGGCGGGGGGACCTACCGGGTACGAGCAGTACTTC
>-|TRBV5-1|13|TRBJ2-7|-
CASGMDQAYEQYF
TGCGCCAGCGGAATGGACCAGGCCTACGAGCAGTACTTC
>-|TRBV4-3|16|TRBJ1-2|-
CASSQEEAGWGHGYTF
TGCGCCAGCAGCCAAGAGGAGGCAGGGTGGGGTCATGGCTACACCTTC
>-|TRBV28|14|TRBJ2-1|-
CASSTGSSYNEQFF
TGTGCCAGCAGTACAGGTAGCTCCTACAATGAGCAGTTCTTC
>-|TRBV15|15|TRBJ2-7|TRBD1
CATRRDRAQSYEQYF
TGTGCCACCAGAAGGGACAGAGCCCAGTCCTACGAGCAGTACTTC
>once|TRBV29-1|12|TRBJ2-7|-
CSVGVMGSEQYF
TGCAGCGTTGGGGTCATGGGTTCCGAGCAGTACTTC
>-|TRBV10-3|16|TRBJ2-2|TRBD2
CAISTAGGQGTGELFF
TGTGCCATCAGCACGGCGGGAGGGCAAGGCACCGGGGAGCTGTTTTTT
>once|TRBV6-1|13|TRBJ2-3|-
CASSVERRDTQYF
TGTGCCAGCAGTGTAGAGCGGAGGGATACGCAGTATTTT
>-|TRBV5-4|15|TRBJ2-7|TRBD1
CASGLPGQGTHEQYF
TGTGCCAGCGGGCTGCCGGGACAGGGAACCCACGAGCAGTACTTC
>once|TRBV28|14|TRBJ1-2|-
CASSLMGKEDGYTF
TGTGCCAGCAGTTTAATGGGGAAGGAGGATGGCTACACCTTC
>-|TRBV5-4|14|TRBJ2-7|-
CASSLEGSSYEQYF
TGTGCCAGCAGCTTGGAGGGGAGCTCCTACGAGCAGTACTTC
>-|TRBV4-2|12|TRBJ2-1|-
CASSPQGSEQFF
TGTGCCAGCAGCCCCCAGGGGAGTGAGCAGTTCTTC
>-|TRBV2|16|TRBJ1-2|-
CASSGKVEGRVYGYTF
TGTGCCAGCAGTGGGAAGGTAGAAGGGCGGGTATATGGCTACACCTTC
>-|TRBV28|15|TRBJ1-2|-
CASNVVGRANYGYTF
TGTGCCAGCAACGTGGTAGGACGGGCTAACTATGGCTACACCTTC
>-|TRBV5-4|16|TRBJ2-3|-
CASSWDIERSTDTQYF
TGTGCCAGCAGCTGGGACATCGAAAGGAGCACAGATACGCAGTATTTT
>-|TRBV29-1|14|TRBJ1-2|-
CSVEFVTGGYGYTF
TGCAGCGTTGAATTCGTGACAGGAGGCTATGGCTACACCTTC
>-|TRBV19|14|TRBJ2-3|TRBD1
CASKQGALTDTQYF
TGTGCCAGTAAACAGGGGGCTCTCACAGATACGCAGTATTTT
>few|TRBV27|11|TRBJ2-7|-
CASSNTYEQYF
TGTGCCAGCAGCAACACCTACGAGCAGTACTTC
>-|TRBV5-8|15|TRBJ2-5|TRBD2
CASSWGTSGIETQYF
TGTGCCAGCAGCTGGGGGACTAGTGGAATTGAGACCCAGTACTTC
>-|TRBV4-1|14|TRBJ2-7|-
CASSQVGVVNEQYF
TGCGCCAGCAGCCAAGTGGGGGTGGTTAACGAGCAGTACTTC
>-|TRBV27|13|TRBJ1-1|-
CASSPSEGPEAFF
TGTGCCAGCAGCCCCTCCGAGGGCCCTGAAGCTTTCTTT
>-|TRBV4-1|15|TRBJ2-7|-
CASSPGPYRSYEQYF
TGCGCCAGCAGCCCCGGACCGTATCGGTCATACGAGCAGTACTTC
>-|TRBV5-1|16|TRBJ2-7|TRBD2
CASSSGLAGRNYEQYF
TGCGCCAGCAGCTCTGGGCTAGCGGGAAGGAACTACGAGCAGTACTTC
>-|TRBV19|15|TRBJ1-5|-
CASSIDPARGQPQHF
TGTGCCAGTAGTATAGATCCTGCGAGGGGGCAGCCCCAGCATTTT
>once|TRBV4-3|16|TRBJ2-4|-
CASSPRGGIAKNIPYF
TGCGCCAGCAGCCCTAGGGGGGGGATCGCCAAAAACATTCCGTACTTC
>-|TRBV5-1|15|TRBJ1-5|-
CASSLAPGGNQPQHF
TGCGCCAGCAGCTTGGCCCCAGGGGGCAATCAGCCCCAGCATTTT
>-|TRBV5-1|15|TRBJ2-1|TRBD2
CASSFVVGGSDEQFF
TGCGCCAGCAGCTTCGTAGTGGGGGGGTCGGATGAGCAGTTCTTC
>once|TRBV5-8|16|TRBJ2-1|TRBD2
CASSPGLAGSYNEQFF
TGTGCCAGCAGCCCCGGACTAGCGGGCTCCTACAATGAGCAGTTCTTC
>-|TRBV5-4|14|TRBJ1-1|-
CASSQTRGFAEAFF
TGTGCCAGCAGCCAGACTAGGGGCTTCGCTGAAGCTTTCTTT
>-|TRBV28|15|TRBJ2-7|-
CASSPTGTRGYEQYF
TGTGCCAGCAGTCCCACCGGGACCCGTGGCTACGAGCAGTACTTC
>-|TRBV4-2|15|TRBJ1-2|-
CASSQDLEGSGGYTF
TGTGCCAGCAGCCAAGATCTGGAAGGGTCTGGGGGCTACACCTTC
>-|TRBV19|14|TRBJ1-2|-
CASSIGATNNGYTF
TGTGCCAGTAGTATAGGGGCCACGAATAATGGCTACACCTTC
>-|TRBV2|16|TRBJ2-3|TRBD2
CASSPSASGGTDTQYF
TGTGCCAGCAGTCCGTCCGCTAGCGGGGGCACAGATACGCAGTATTTT
>-|TRBV6-5|15|TRBJ1-2|-
CASMLFGGPYYGYTF
TGTGCCAGCATGTTATTCGGGGGTCCTTACTATGGCTACACCTTC
>once|TRBV30|16|TRBJ2-6|TRBD2
CAWSIAGDTGANVLTF
TGTGCCTGGAGTATAGCGGGAGATACTGGGGCCAACGTCCTGACTTTC
>-|TRBV28|14|TRBJ2-7|-
CASSPELGSVEQYF
TGTGCCAGCAGTCCCGAACTAGGGAGCGTCGAGCAGTACTTC
>many|TRBV9|15|TRBJ1-4|-
CASSVGGATNEKLFF
TGTGCCAGCAGCGTGGGGGGAGCAACTAATGAAAAACTGTTTTTT
>-|TRBV27|16|TRBJ1-6|-
CASSLMSGGRNSPLHF
TGTGCCAGCAGTTTAATGTCCGGGGGGCGAAATTCACCCCTCCACTTT
>-|TRBV7-8|15|TRBJ2-1|TRBD2
CASSPTGTSSNEQFF
TGTGCCAGCAGCCCGACCGGGACTAGCTCCAATGAGCAGTTCTTC
>-|TRBV2|15|TRBJ1-2|-
CASSVEGLRDYGYTF
TGTGCCAGCAGTGTTGAAGGGTTACGAGACTATGGCTACACCTTC
>few|TRBV5-6|13|TRBJ2-3|-
CASSKVRIDTQYF
TGTGCCAGCAGCAAGGTTCGGATAGATACGCAGTATTTT
>-|TRBV7-2|13|TRBJ2-7|TRBD1
CASSPRQGHEQYF
TGTGCCAGCAGCCCGAGACAGGGCCACGAGCAGTACTTC
>-|TRBV4-2|17|TRBJ2-7|TRBD2
CASSQPWGGGGVYEQYF
TGTGCCAGCAGCCAACCCTGGGGTGGCGGGGGGGTCTACGAGCAGTACTTC
>-|TRBV2|12|TRBJ2-7|-
CASRTGPYEQYF
TGTGCCAGCAGAACGGGTCCCTACGAGCAGTACTTC
>-|TRBV2|15|TRBJ1-1|-
CASRTDRNGNTEAFF
TGTGCCAGCAGGACGGATCGAAATGGGAACACTGAAGCTTTCTTT
>-|TRBV19|11|TRBJ2-5|-
CASRIGETQYF
TGTGCCAGTAGAATCGGAGAGACCCAGTACTTC